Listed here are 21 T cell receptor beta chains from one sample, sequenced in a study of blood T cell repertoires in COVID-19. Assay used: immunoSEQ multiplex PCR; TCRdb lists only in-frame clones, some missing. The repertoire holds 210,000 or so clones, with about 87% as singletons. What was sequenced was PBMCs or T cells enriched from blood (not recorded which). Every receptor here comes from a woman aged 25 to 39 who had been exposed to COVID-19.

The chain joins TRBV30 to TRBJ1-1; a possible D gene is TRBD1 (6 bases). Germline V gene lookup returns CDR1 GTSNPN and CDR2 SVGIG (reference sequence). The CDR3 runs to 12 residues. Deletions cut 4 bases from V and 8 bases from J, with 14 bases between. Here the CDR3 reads CAWIVGAREAFF. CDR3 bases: TGTGCCTGGATTGTGGGGGCACGGGAAGCTTTCTTT.

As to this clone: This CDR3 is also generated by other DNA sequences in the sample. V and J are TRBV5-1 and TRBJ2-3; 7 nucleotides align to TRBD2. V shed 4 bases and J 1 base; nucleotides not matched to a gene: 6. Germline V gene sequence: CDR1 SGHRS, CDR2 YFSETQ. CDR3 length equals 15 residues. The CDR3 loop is CASSPSGMGTDTQYF. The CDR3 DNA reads TGCGCCAGCAGCCCGAGCGGGATGGGCACAGATACGCAGTATTTT.

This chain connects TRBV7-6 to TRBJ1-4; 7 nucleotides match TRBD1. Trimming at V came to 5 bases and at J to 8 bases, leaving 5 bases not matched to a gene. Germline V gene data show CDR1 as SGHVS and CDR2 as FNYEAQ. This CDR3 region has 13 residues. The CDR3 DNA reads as TGTGCCAGCAGCCTCCGGACAGGCGAAAAACTGTTTTTT. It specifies CASSLRTGEKLFF.

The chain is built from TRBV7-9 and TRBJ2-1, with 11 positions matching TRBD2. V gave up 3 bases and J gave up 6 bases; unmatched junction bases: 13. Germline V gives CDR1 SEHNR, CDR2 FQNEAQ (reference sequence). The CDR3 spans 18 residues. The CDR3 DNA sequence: TGTGCCAGCAGCTTGGGGGGACTAGCGGTCACCCGGGGCAATGAGCAGTTCTTC. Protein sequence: CASSLGGLAVTRGNEQFF.

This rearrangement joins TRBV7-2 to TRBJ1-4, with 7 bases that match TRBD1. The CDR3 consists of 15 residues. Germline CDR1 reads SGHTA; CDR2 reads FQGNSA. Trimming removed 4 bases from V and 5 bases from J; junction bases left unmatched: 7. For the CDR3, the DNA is TGTGCCAGCAGCTCTAGGCCAGGGGGGAATGAAAAACTGTTTTTT. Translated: CASSSRPGGNEKLFF.

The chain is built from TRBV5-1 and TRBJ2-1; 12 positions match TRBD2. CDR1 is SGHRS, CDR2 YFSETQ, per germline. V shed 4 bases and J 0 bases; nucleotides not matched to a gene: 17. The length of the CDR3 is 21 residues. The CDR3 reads CASSPGLAGTGLLSSYNEQFF. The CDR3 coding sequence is TGCGCCAGCAGCCCCGGACTAGCGGGGACGGGTTTATTAAGCTCCTACAATGAGCAGTTCTTC.

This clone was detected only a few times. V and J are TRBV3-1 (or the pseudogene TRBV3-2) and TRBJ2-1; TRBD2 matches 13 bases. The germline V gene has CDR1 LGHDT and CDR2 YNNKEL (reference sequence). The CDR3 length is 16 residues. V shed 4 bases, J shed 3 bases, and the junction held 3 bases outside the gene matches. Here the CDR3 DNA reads TGTGCCAGCAGCCGCGGACTAGCGGGAGTCTACAATGAGCAGTTCTTC. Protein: CASSRGLAGVYNEQFF.

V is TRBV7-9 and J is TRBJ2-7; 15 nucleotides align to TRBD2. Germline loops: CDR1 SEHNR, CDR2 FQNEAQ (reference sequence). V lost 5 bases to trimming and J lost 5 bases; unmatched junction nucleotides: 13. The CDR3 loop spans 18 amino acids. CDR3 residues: CASSPRTSGRAGYHEQYF. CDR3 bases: TGTGCCAGCAGCCCGAGGACTAGCGGGAGGGCCGGTTACCACGAGCAGTACTTC.

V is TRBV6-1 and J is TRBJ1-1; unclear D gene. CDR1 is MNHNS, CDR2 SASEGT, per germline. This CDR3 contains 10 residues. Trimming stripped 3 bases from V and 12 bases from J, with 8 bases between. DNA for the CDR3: TGTGCCAGCAGTGATCACAGACCTTTCTTT. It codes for CASSDHRPFF.

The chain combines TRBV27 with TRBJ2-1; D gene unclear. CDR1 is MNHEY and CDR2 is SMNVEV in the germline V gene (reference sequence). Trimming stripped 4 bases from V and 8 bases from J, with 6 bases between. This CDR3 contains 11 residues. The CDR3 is CASSSLYEQFF. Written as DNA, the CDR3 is TGTGCCAGCAGTTCCTTGTATGAGCAGTTCTTC.

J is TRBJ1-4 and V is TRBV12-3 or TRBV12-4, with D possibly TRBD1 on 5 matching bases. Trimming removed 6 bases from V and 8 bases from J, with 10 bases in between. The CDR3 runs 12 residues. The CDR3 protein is CASSLNREKLFF. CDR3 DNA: TGTGCCAGCAGCTTAAACAGGGAAAAACTGTTTTTT.

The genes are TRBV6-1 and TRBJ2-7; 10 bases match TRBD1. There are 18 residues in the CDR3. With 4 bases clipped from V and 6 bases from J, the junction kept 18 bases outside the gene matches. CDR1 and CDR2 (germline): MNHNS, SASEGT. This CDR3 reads CASSALVSTGTGAGEQYF. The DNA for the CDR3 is TGTGCCAGCAGTGCCCTGGTTTCGACGGGGACAGGGGCGGGCGAGCAGTACTTC.

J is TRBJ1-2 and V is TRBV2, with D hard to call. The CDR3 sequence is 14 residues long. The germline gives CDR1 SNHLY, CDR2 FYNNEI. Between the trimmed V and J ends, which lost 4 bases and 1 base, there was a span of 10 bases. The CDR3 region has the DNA TGTGCCAGCAGTGGTCTCGAGATTAACTATGGCTACACCTTC. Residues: CASSGLEINYGYTF.

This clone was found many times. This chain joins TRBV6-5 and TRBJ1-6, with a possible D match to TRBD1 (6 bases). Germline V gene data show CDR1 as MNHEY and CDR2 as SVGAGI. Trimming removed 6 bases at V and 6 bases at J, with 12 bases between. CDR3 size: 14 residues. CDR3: CASSAGQINSPLHF. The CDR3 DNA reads TGTGCCAGCAGCGCCGGACAGATTAATTCACCCCTCCACTTT.

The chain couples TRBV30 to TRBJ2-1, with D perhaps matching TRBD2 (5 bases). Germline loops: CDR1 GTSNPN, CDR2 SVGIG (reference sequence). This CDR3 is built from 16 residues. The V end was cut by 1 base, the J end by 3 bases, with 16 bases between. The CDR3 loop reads CAWSGRIGADYNEQFF. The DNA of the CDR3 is TGTGCCTGGAGTGGGCGGATCGGAGCGGACTACAATGAGCAGTTCTTC. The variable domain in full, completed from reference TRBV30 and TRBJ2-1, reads SQTIHQWPATLVQPVGSPLSLECTVEGTSNPNLYWYRQAAGRGLQLLFYSVGIGQISSEVPQNLSASRPQDRQFILSSKKLLLSDSGFYLCAWSGRIGADYNEQFFGPGTRLTVL.

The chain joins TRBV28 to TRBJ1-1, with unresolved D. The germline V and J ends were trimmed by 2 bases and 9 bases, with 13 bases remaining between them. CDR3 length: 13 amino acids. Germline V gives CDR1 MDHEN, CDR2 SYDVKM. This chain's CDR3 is CASSLERPMKAFF. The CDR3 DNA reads TGTGCCAGCAGTTTAGAGCGACCCATGAAAGCTTTCTTT.

Here the CDR3 reads CASSLARRQTFNYGYTF. As DNA, the CDR3 is TGTGCCAGCAGCTTGGCTCGGAGACAGACATTTAACTATGGCTACACCTTC. The gene calls are TRBV5-6 and TRBJ1-2, with a tentative D call TRBD1 (5 bases). The CDR3 runs 17 residues. The germline V gene has CDR1 SGHDT and CDR2 YYEEEE. V lost 0 bases and J 1 base, leaving 16 bases between the germline ends.

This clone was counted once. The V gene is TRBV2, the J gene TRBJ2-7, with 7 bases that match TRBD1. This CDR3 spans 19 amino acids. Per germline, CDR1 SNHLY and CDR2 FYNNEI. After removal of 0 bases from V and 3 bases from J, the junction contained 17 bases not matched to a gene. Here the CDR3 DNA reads TGTGCCAGCAGTGAAGCTACAGGGGTTGGGTTATCGGTAGTCTACGAGCAGTACTTC. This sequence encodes CASSEATGVGLSVVYEQYF.

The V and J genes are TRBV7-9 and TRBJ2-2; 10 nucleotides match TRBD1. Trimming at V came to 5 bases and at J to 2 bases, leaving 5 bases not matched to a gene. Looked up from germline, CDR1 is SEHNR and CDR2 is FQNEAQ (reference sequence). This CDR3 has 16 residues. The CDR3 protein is CASSRDRGLNTGELFF. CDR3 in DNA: TGTGCCAGCAGCCGTGACAGGGGGCTTAACACCGGGGAGCTGTTTTTT.

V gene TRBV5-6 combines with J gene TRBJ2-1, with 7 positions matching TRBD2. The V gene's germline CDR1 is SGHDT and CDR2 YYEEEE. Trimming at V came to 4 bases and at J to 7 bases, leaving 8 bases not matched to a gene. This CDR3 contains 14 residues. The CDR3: CASSGAGVSNEQFF. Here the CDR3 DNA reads TGTGCCAGCAGCGGGGCGGGAGTATCTAATGAGCAGTTCTTC.

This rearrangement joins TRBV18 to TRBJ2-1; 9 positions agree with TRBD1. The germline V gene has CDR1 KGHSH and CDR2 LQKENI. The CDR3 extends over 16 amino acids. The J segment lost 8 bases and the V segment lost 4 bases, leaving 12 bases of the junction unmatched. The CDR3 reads CASSLQGTGYSDEQFF. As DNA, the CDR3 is TGTGCCAGCTCACTCCAGGGGACAGGGTATTCGGATGAGCAGTTCTTC. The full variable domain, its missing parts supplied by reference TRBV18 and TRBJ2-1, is NAGVMQNPRHLVRRRGQEARLRCSPMKGHSHVYWYRQLPEEGLKFMVYLQKENIIDESGMPKERFSAEFPKEGPSILRIQQVVRGDSAAYFCASSLQGTGYSDEQFFGPGTRLTVL.